This T cell receptor (beta chain) came from a study of cytomegalovirus exposure and HLA in healthy donors (dated by TCRdb to about 2017). In terms of the full investigation: According to an earlier analysis of 587 of the donors, some 180 million T cells yielded 90 million to 140 million unique TCR beta sequences and 276 Gb of sequence data. An early release that covered about 600 HLA-typed donors contained approximately 300 gigabases of sequencing data and tens of millions of unique TCR sequences. Among the roughly 400 genotyped donors, around 81% belonged to the genetic ancestry cluster associated with self-reported Caucasian donors. The study aimed to test whether cataloging public T cell receptors could reveal signatures of past pathogen exposure. The study profiled the T cell repertoires of 500 to 800 subjects by immunosequencing and related them to cytomegalovirus serostatus. A separate validation cohort of roughly 130 different subjects was used in addition to the roughly 640-subject first cohort. The study combined high-throughput TCR immunosequencing, statistical association of individual TCRs with disease status, and machine learning to predict cytomegalovirus infection status. A later analysis re-analyzed previously published TCR beta repertoires from 550 to 700 donors and added high-resolution HLA genotyping to study TCR occurrence patterns. The later analysis used no new phenotypic data to find candidate immune exposures, relying instead on TCR beta sequences and their occurrence across donors. In an earlier analysis of 587 of the donors, high-throughput TCR beta sequencing was used to judge whether each TCR beta V gene segment behaved as functional or pseudogenic. Donor age, sex, ethnicity and CMV serostatus were compiled alongside the repertoire data. Genome-wide SNP genotypes for about 65% of the roughly 670 donors were used in a later genetic analysis, which treated that subset as a discovery cohort. Every discovery cohort repertoire had been produced on one sequencing platform. HLA typing covered class I and class II loci at four-digit resolution. The number of typed donors differed by locus: about 620-640 for A, B, C, DRB1 and DQB1; approximately 520 for DQA1; roughly 600 for DPA1; and around 450 for DPB1. Because of strong linkage in the cohort, roughly five DR-DQ haplotypes were treated as single units for association and clustering. Among under 450 genotyped donors of the cohort, an average of about 240,000 unique TCR beta nucleotide sequences were sequenced per donor, around 18% of them non-productive.

Study-wide findings and limitations: A further reported finding was that TCR beta sequences accurately predicted the HLA-A and HLA-B alleles for most subjects in the first cohort. In a later analysis, most CMV-associated TCR beta chains were found to appear HLA-restricted, with HLA associations seemingly driven largely by CMV exposure. Cytomegalovirus status was reported to be diagnosed by the classifier with high specificity and sensitivity in both the original and validation cohorts. Immune exposure information for the cohort was limited to CMV serostatus. Some IMGT-functional V segments, including TRBV6-2 and TRBV6-3, could not be told apart with the 87-base-pair reads, so those segments were excluded. A later analysis reported that several top co-occurrence clusters appeared linked to parvovirus B19, influenza, CMV and Epstein-Barr virus. HLA typing was unavailable for some donors at each locus, so association tests used only the typed subset. A later analysis found that HLA-associated TCR beta chains were more clonally expanded and had lower generation probabilities than equally common non-associated chains. This cohort had only TCR beta chains sequenced, and the lack of alpha or paired-chain data limited which features could be detected. In an earlier analysis of fewer than 750 of the donors, most TCR beta V segments were observed in productive rearrangements about 87% or about 30% of the time, broadly matching IMGT annotations. In a later analysis, TCR association rates were found to vary across HLA loci, with the most associated TCRs seen for DRB1 alleles and the fewest for HLA-C alleles. The presence/absence analyses assumed that sequencing depth was roughly uniform across donors, and that assumption may not be true. The sequencing pipeline was judged likely to have produced a cluster of highly shared sequence variants as a technical artifact. Because counts were too low, some 17 rarely observed V segments, including chromosome 9 orphons, were excluded from the earlier analysis of about 500 of the donors. A later genetic analysis reported fewer N-insertions in productive TCRs among donors in an Asian-associated ancestry cluster than the approximately 700-donor mean. In a later genetic analysis, a missense DCLRE1C variant was associated with V-gene and J-gene trimming of TCR beta chains, and the association was replicated in an independent cohort. A later analysis associated 15,000 to 20,000 TCR beta sequences with specific HLA alleles at a false discovery rate of 0.05. The authors suggested that the approach could potentially be extended to other disease states and immunological phenotypes. Correlated functional status among segregating V segments might be attributable to linkage disequilibrium, but an unknown experimental factor could not be ruled out. Assigning TCR associations to individual alleles was difficult when HLA alleles, especially DR and DQ, strongly co-occurred. The study gave a list of about 150 TCR beta chains associated with cytomegalovirus. In vitro tests confirmed that a few of the cytomegalovirus-associated TCR beta chains recognize cytomegalovirus antigens. While some public TCRs were present in many individuals, most TCR sequences turned up only very rarely across donors.

CDR1 is given as GTSNPN and CDR2 as SVGIG, both from the germline V gene (reference sequence). After removal of 4 bases from V and 4 bases from J, the junction retains 6 bases not matched to a gene. Spanning cysteine to phenylalanine, the CDR3 consists of 15 amino acids. The kept DNA is CDR3 alone, 45 bases in frame from the first base. The library was generated by the immunoSEQ multiplex PCR assay. For the multiplex PCR, a mixture combining 60 forward primers for TCR Vbeta segments and 13 reverse primers for TCR Jbeta segments was used. A multiplex PCR assay on genomic DNA amplified the CDR3 region of rearranged TCR beta genes. The Illumina HiSeq System was used to sequence the amplified TCR beta libraries as 87-base-pair reads. Per the original workflow: Across the 500 to 700 repertoires, a later analysis counted about 81 million unique TCR beta chains, 8.5 million to 12 million of which were shared by at least two donors. A nearest-neighbor algorithm error-corrected the raw reads and collapsed the reads into unique sequences, merging closely related sequences to remove PCR and sequencing errors. V, D and J gene segments were assigned by aligning CDR3 sequences to IMGT reference sequences. For a sequence to be retained, at least a six-nucleotide match to both a V gene segment and a J gene segment was required. Rearrangements were classified as productive when the CDR3 lacked stop codons and remained in frame with V and J, and all other rearrangements were classified as non-productive. Following IMGT convention, CDR3 was defined as the stretch from the second conserved V-encoded cysteine to the conserved J-encoded phenylalanine. The earlier analysis of about 590 of the donors excluded sequences that lacked an unambiguous match to a single V gene segment. In an earlier analysis of 450 to 750 of the donors, a V segment was called functional when productive rearrangements were above 56.7%, and segregating when the standard deviation between donors exceeded 5%. A statistical classification framework was developed to diagnose cytomegalovirus status using the catalog of TCR beta chain sequences. In a later analysis, TCR nucleotide sequences were compared against IMGT/GENE-DB human TR gene sequences so that V and J genes could be assigned. The TCRdist pipeline was used in a later analysis to assign CDR3 sequences and most-parsimonious VDJ recombination scenarios. In a later analysis, each TCR beta chain was defined by its CDR3 amino acid sequence together with its V-gene family, and reads without a unique V-gene family were excluded. In a later analysis, 450 to 600 highly shared, low-generation-probability nucleotide sequences were removed to address suspected cross-contamination and a sequencing artifact. In a later analysis, a clonal expansion index for each public chain was calculated from normalized within-repertoire ranks of inferred template counts. In a later analysis, generation probabilities were computed with a VDJ recombination model fitted to out-of-frame rearrangements, and the resulting probabilities were checked against IGoR. A later analysis scored TCR-TCR, TCR-HLA and TCR-CMV co-occurrence with hypergeometric tests, applying a repertoire-size bias correction to TCR pairs. To estimate false discovery rates, a later analysis permuted the HLA or CMV assignments 20 times. In a later analysis, co-occurring TCRs were grouped using DBSCAN, and TCRdist sequence similarity was added for clustering within HLA-allele-positive subsets. Co-occurrence clustering excluded repertoires with fewer than 30,000 or more than 120,000 public chains, plus five with anomalous nucleotide sharing. The source is immuneACCESS, and TCRdb retained only in-frame sequences with V and J called. Part of the clones is not carried over; for the studies checked, unresolved V genes explain less than half of this, and the remainder is unexplained. The V and J calls and clone size are taken from that table; D and trimming were inferred from the DNA. The sample table lists 150,000 to 190,000 clones, roughly 80% of them with a count of one. Roughly 1.4% of the sample is held by the ten biggest clonotypes.

The cohort was made up of about 670 healthy bone marrow donors. At the time of sampling, every cohort member was nominally healthy, though immune exposures that went unrecorded were likely present. The donor was CMV seronegative and belonged to the group of 350 or so seronegative cohort members. Every donor gave a peripheral blood sample, and the peripheral blood mononuclear cells from that sample were used for TCR beta sequencing. The Qiagen DNeasy Blood Extraction Kit was used to extract genomic DNA from the blood cell samples. In regard to this clone: The specificity of this receptor is unknown. No much larger clonotype is one base removed from it; base qualities were not supplied.

Material for sequencing was PBMCs. This clonotype was obtained from a man aged 18-30 years in good health and CMV-seronegative. The chain employs TRBV30 and TRBJ2-1, with 11 bases aligning to TRBD2. CDR3 sequence: CAWTLAGGAYNEQFF. The DNA sequence is given as TGTGCCTGGACCTTAGCGGGAGGGGCTTACAATGAGCAGTTCTTC.